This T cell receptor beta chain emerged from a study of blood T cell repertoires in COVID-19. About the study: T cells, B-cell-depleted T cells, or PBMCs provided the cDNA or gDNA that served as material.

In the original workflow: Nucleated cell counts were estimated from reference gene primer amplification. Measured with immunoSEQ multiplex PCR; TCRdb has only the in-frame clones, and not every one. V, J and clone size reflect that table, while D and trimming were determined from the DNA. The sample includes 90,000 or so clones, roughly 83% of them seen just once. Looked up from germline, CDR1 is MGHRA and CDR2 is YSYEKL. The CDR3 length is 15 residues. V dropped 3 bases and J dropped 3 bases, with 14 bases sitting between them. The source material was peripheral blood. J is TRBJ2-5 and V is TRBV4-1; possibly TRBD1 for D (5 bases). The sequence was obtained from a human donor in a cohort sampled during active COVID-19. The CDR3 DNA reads TGCGCCAGCAGCCACAGCCAGGGAACCGAAGAGACCCAGTACTTC. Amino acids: CASSHSQGTEETQYF.